The 22 T cell receptor beta chains given below trace back to one sample, sequenced in a study of T-cell memory formation after mild COVID-19. Each CDR3 protein is one row after TCRdb ran MiXCR on the 5' RACE reads. The repertoire holds approximately 300,000 distinct CDR3 sequences, with roughly a fifth as singletons. Sequenced input: PBMCs or a T cell subset sorted from them (not recorded which). The receptors derive from a young man who had mild COVID-19 (a few samples of this study predate the infection). Cell type and time point are not known.

The chain employs TRBV6-5 and TRBJ1-1; D is undetermined. Looked up from germline, CDR1 is MNHEY and CDR2 is SVGAGI. V was shortened by 5 bases and J by 7 bases, with 11 bases between the two germline ends. This CDR3 region has 12 residues. CDR3 DNA sequence: TGTGCCAGCAGTCAGGTAGGGAGTGAAGCTTTCTTT. Its protein product is CASSQVGSEAFF.

This clonotype came up a few times. A much larger clone is a single base away; this may be a read error. The V call is TRBV12-3 or TRBV12-4, the J call TRBJ1-2; 7 positions agree with TRBD1. After removal of 4 bases from V and 4 bases from J, the junction contained 0 bases not matched to a gene. This CDR3 has 12 amino acids. The CDR3 is CASSWDSYGYTF. The CDR3 region has the DNA TGTGCCAGCAGTTGGGACAGCTATGGCTACACCTTC.

The V and J genes are TRBV5-1 and TRBJ1-1; weak D call: TRBD1 (6 bases). The CDR3 has 17 residues. Germline CDR1 reads SGHRS; CDR2 reads YFSETQ. V was pared by 4 bases and J by 1 base, with 20 bases between. The CDR3 region has the DNA TGCGCCAGCAGCGTTCACAGGGAAATGGGTGGGAACACTGAAGCTTTCTTT. Its protein is CASSVHREMGGNTEAFF.

This clonotype was seen many times. This chain connects TRBV5-1 to TRBJ1-1; possible D gene TRBD1, 6 bases. CDR3 length: 13 amino acids. Trimming stripped 4 bases from V and 1 base from J, with 8 bases between. From germline, CDR1 is SGHRS and CDR2 YFSETQ. The CDR3 DNA reads as TGCGCCAGCAGCAGGGGACAGAACACTGAAGCTTTCTTT. This encodes CASSRGQNTEAFF.

V is TRBV11-2 and J is TRBJ2-7; D not certain. Germline CDR1 and CDR2: SGHAT and FQNNGV. CDR3 size: 14 residues. The ends were cut back, 4 bases at V and 2 bases at J, with 12 bases in the middle. CDR3 in amino acids: CASSSVPRAYEQYF. CDR3 nucleotides: TGTGCCAGCAGCTCCGTCCCTCGGGCCTACGAGCAGTACTTC.

This chain connects TRBV20-1 to TRBJ2-1; TRBD1 might be the D (6 bases). The CDR3 length is 11 residues. Germline V gene sequence: CDR1 DFQATT, CDR2 SNEGSKA (reference sequence). V lost 2 bases, J lost 9 bases, and 8 bases lay in between. The CDR3 sequence is CSARQGSEQFF. The CDR3 DNA sequence: TGCAGTGCTAGACAGGGGAGTGAGCAGTTCTTC.

Only a few counts were recorded for this clonotype. The CDR3 protein is CASSLKAVSTDTQYF. In DNA form, the CDR3 reads TGTGCCAGCAGCTTAAAGGCGGTTAGCACAGATACGCAGTATTTT. The rearrangement links TRBV7-9 to TRBJ2-3; D not certain. This CDR3 spans 15 amino acids. Trimming shortened V by 2 bases and J by 0 bases, and 9 bases separated the two germline ends. Germline lookup yields CDR1 SEHNR and CDR2 FQNEAQ (reference sequence).

The V and J genes are TRBV10-3 and TRBJ2-5; TRBD2 is a possible D gene (7 bases). Trimming pared 7 bases from V and 5 bases from J, leaving 14 bases between. The germline V gene has CDR1 ENHRY and CDR2 SYGVKD. The CDR3 totals 13 residues. For the CDR3, the DNA is TGTGCCATCAACCGGGGGGCTAAGGAGACCCAGTACTTC. It codes for CAINRGAKETQYF.

The gene calls are TRBV2 and TRBJ2-1, with unresolved D. The CDR3 sequence is 12 residues long. Germline CDR1 and CDR2: SNHLY and FYNNEI. V was cut by 8 bases and J by 4 bases, with 9 bases left in between. The CDR3 spells CASPTDYNEQFF. The CDR3 nucleotides read TGTGCCAGCCCAACAGATTACAATGAGCAGTTCTTC.

The chain combines TRBV4-1 with TRBJ2-7, with D perhaps matching TRBD1 (6 bases). In germline, CDR1 is MGHRA, CDR2 YSYEKL. CDR3 length equals 14 residues. Trimming took off 0 bases at V and 3 bases at J, with 9 bases between the two ends. CDR3 residues: CASSQDRGNYEQYV. CDR3 DNA: TGCGCCAGCAGCCAAGACAGGGGCAACTACGAGCAGTACGTC.

The CDR3 spells CASSGTPGGQETQYF. For the CDR3, the DNA is TGTGCCAGCAGCGGGACCCCAGGGGGCCAAGAGACCCAGTACTTC. This rearrangement joins TRBV5-5 to TRBJ2-5; 7 bases are shared with TRBD1. The CDR3 contains 15 residues. Germline trimming cut 4 bases from V and 1 base from J; bases unmatched to any gene: 7. The germline V gene has CDR1 SGHKS and CDR2 YYEKEE (reference sequence).

This clonotype appeared a few times. The chain has TRBV12-3 or TRBV12-4 and TRBJ2-5; D unclear. The V and J ends lost 5 bases and 3 bases respectively, with 16 bases between them. CDR3 size: 15 residues. Here the CDR3 reads CASSPRVAAEETQYF. CDR3 DNA: TGTGCCAGCAGTCCAAGGGTCGCCGCGGAAGAGACCCAGTACTTC.

This chain connects TRBV18 to TRBJ2-7; maybe TRBD2 (6 bases). The V gene lost 3 bases and the J gene lost 6 bases, with 18 bases spanning the gap. The length of the CDR3 is 15 residues. Germline V gene sequence: CDR1 KGHSH, CDR2 LQKENI. Here the CDR3 reads CASSPESRGKGEQYF. As DNA, the CDR3 is TGTGCCAGCTCACCCGAGTCTCGGGGGAAAGGCGAGCAGTACTTC.

The chain links TRBV29-1 to TRBJ1-2; possibly TRBD1 for D (6 bases). V lost 3 bases, J lost 8 bases, and 13 bases lay in between. Germline V gene lookup returns CDR1 SQVTM and CDR2 ANQGSEA. The CDR3 covers 12 residues. Here the CDR3 DNA reads TGCAGCGTTGAGTCGTCAGGGGTCGGCTACACCTTC. Translation: CSVESSGVGYTF.

The chain links TRBV7-6 to TRBJ2-2; 8 bases line up with TRBD2. V shed 7 bases, J shed 4 bases, and the junction held 5 bases outside the gene matches. The CDR3 covers 14 residues. Germline CDR1 and CDR2: SGHVS and FNYEAQ. Written as DNA, the CDR3 is TGTGCCAGCACGAACCGGGGGGGCACCGGGGAGCTGTTTTTT. The encoded protein is CASTNRGGTGELFF.

The chain is built from TRBV7-6 and TRBJ2-1; D may match TRBD1 or TRBD2 (7 bases each). Germline V CDR1 and CDR2: SGHVS, FNYEAQ. The CDR3 is made up of 15 amino acids. V was shortened by 1 base and J by 7 bases, with 14 bases between the two germline ends. Here the CDR3 reads CASSLDPGGGNEQFF. The CDR3, as DNA: TGTGCCAGCAGCTTAGACCCAGGGGGGGGGAATGAGCAGTTCTTC.

The genes are TRBV7-2 and TRBJ1-2; 10 bases line up with TRBD1. V lost 5 bases to trimming and J lost 7 bases; unmatched junction nucleotides: 7. The CDR3 contains 14 residues. Germline CDR1 and CDR2: SGHTA and FQGNSA. DNA of the CDR3: TGTGCCAGCAGCCCAAGACAGGGGGCAGGTGGCTACACCTTC. Protein: CASSPRQGAGGYTF.

The sample holds a few counts of this clonotype. The J gene is TRBJ2-2, the V gene TRBV7-8; D gene uncertain. The ends were cut back, 2 bases at V and 2 bases at J, with 9 bases in the middle. This CDR3 has 15 residues. The germline CDR1 and CDR2 sequences are SGHVS and FQNEAQ. The chain's CDR3 is CASSLSRLNTGELFF. The DNA of the CDR3 is TGTGCCAGCAGCTTAAGCCGACTCAACACCGGGGAGCTGTTTTTT.

V and J are TRBV2 and TRBJ2-3; D may be TRBD1 (5 bases). V gave up 4 bases and J gave up 1 base, with 15 bases separating them. The CDR3 has 16 amino acids. Germline lookup yields CDR1 SNHLY and CDR2 FYNNEI. The CDR3 DNA sequence: TGTGCCAGCAGTGGTGGAAGGGGCCTCGGCACAGATACGCAGTATTTT. As protein: CASSGGRGLGTDTQYF.

The gene calls are TRBV30 and TRBJ2-7; 7 bases map to TRBD2. The junction had 15 bases not matched to a gene; V was cut back by 5 bases and J by 8 bases. CDR1 GTSNPN and CDR2 SVGIG come from the germline V gene (reference sequence). The CDR3 consists of 14 residues. This CDR3 reads CAWGWGGRDSKQYF. CDR3 in DNA: TGTGCCTGGGGCTGGGGGGGACGGGATTCTAAGCAGTACTTC.

Many counts were recorded for this clonotype. This chain links TRBV2 with TRBJ2-7, with 7 nucleotides matching TRBD2. CDR1 is SNHLY, CDR2 FYNNEI, per germline. J was trimmed by 3 bases and V by 6 bases; bases with no gene match: 17. This CDR3 spans 17 amino acids. CDR3 bases: TGTGCCAGCAGGCCCCCCTTCTTCCGGGAGCGGGACTACGAGCAGTACTTC. Translated, it gives CASRPPFFRERDYEQYF.

The chain is built from TRBV4-3 and TRBJ2-6, with D perhaps matching TRBD1 (5 bases). This CDR3 spans 16 amino acids. Between the trimmed V and J ends, which lost 4 bases and 7 bases, there was a span of 17 bases. Germline V gene lookup returns CDR1 LGHNA and CDR2 YSLEER. CDR3 coding DNA: TGCGCCAGCAGCCCTTCTGCAAGGGGAAGAGCCAACGTCCTGACTTTC. Its protein is CASSPSARGRANVLTF.